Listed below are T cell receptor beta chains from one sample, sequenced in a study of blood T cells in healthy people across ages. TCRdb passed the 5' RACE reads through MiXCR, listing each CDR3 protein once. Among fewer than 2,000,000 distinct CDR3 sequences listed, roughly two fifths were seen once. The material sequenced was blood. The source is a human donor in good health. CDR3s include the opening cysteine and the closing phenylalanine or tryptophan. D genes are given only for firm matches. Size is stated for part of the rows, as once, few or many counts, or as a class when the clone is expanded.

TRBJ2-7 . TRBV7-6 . CASSLATHSDEQYF TGTGCCAGTAGTCTAGCAACCCACTCGGACGAGCAGTACTTC
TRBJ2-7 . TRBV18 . CASSLSDTGYYEQYF TGTGCCAGCTCACTCTCCGATACAGGATACTACGAGCAGTACTTC
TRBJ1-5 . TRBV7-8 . CASSLEGRYSNQPQHF TGTGCCAGCAGCTTAGAAGGCAGATATAGCAATCAGCCCCAGCATTTT
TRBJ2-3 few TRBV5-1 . CASSLEGLGPDTQYF TGCGCCAGCAGCTTGGAAGGGTTAGGGCCAGATACGCAGTATTTT
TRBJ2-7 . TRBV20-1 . CSASDRRGESYEQYF TGCAGTGCTAGTGATAGGCGGGGTGAATCCTACGAGCAGTACTTC
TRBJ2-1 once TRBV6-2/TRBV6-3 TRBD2 CASIGPSGGPNEQFF TGTGCCAGCATTGGCCCCAGCGGGGGGCCGAATGAGCAGTTCTTC
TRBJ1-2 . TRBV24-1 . CATSDTGTAYGYTF TGTGCCACCAGTGATACCGGGACGGCCTATGGCTACACCTTC
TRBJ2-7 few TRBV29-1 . CSVETSSSYEQYF TGCAGCGTTGAGACTTCGAGCTCCTACGAGCAGTACTTC
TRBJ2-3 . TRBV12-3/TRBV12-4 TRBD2 CASSSAPSGGGTDTRYF TGTGCCAGCAGTTCTGCCCCTAGCGGGGGGGGGACAGATACGCGGTATTTT
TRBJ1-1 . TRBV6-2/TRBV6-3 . CASTDPSRGSAFF TGCGCCAGCACCGACCCCAGCAGGGGCTCGGCTTTCTTT
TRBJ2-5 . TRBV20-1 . CSAILYQGIMGETQYF TGCAGTGCTATTTTATACCAGGGGATAATGGGAGAGACCCAGTACTTC
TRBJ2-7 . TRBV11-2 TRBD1 CACSLEAGGLSEQYF TGTGCCTGCAGCTTAGAGGCAGGGGGCTTAAGCGAGCAGTACTTC
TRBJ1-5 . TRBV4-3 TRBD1 CASSPDTGARSQPQHF TGCGCCAGCAGCCCGGATACAGGGGCGAGGAGTCAGCCCCAGCATTTT
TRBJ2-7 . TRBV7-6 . CASSLAWGKEDERYF TGTGCCAGCAGCTTAGCTTGGGGTAAGGAGGACGAGCGGTACTTC
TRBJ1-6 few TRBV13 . CASSLGGSVNSPLHF TGTGCCAGCAGCTTAGGTGGCAGTGTAAATTCACCCCTCCACTTT